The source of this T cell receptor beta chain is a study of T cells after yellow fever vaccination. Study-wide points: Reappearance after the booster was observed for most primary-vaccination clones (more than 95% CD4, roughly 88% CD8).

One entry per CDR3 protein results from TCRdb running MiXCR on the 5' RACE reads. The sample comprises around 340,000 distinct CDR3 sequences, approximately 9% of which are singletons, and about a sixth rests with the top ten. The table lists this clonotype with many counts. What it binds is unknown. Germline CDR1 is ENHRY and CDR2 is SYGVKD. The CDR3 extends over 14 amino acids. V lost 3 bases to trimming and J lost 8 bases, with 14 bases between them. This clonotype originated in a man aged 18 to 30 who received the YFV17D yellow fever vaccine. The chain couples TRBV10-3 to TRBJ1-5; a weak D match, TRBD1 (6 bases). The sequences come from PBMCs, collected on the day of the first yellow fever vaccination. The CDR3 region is CAISELTGREPQHF. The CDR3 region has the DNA TGTGCCATCAGTGAATTGACAGGCCGGGAGCCCCAGCATTTT.